Following are 12 T cell receptor beta chains from one sample sequenced in a study of Graves' ophthalmopathy and Graves' hyperthyroidism. RNA transcripts served as template for amplifying TCR beta CDR3 sequences. RT-PCR was first run with HTBI primers, then multiplex PCR in a second round. Each CDR3 protein is one row after TCRdb ran MiXCR on the multiplex PCR reads. The table has hundreds of thousands of distinct CDR3 sequences, about two fifths seen once. The sequencing sample was made of peripheral blood. These receptor sequences come from an adult man with Graves' ophthalmopathy.

In this sample, this clonotype turned up many times. This sequence joins TRBV5-1 and TRBJ2-7, with D unclear. CDR1 and CDR2 from the germline V gene are SGHRS and YFSETQ. Trimming cost V 4 bases and J 2 bases, with 16 bases left between them. The CDR3 contains 15 residues. This chain's CDR3 is CASSATGSKTYEQYF. Written as DNA, the CDR3 is TGCGCCAGCAGCGCGACTGGTTCCAAGACCTACGAGCAGTACTTC.

With regard to this clonotype: A much larger clone lies one base from this, so it may be a read error. CDR3 residues: CASSTDETQYF. For the CDR3, the DNA is TGCGCCAGCAGCACGGATGAGACCCAGTACTTC. The chain links TRBV5-1 to TRBJ2-5; D not resolved. Trimming removed 4 bases at V and 5 bases at J, with 6 bases between. The V gene's germline CDR1 is SGHRS and CDR2 YFSETQ. The CDR3 covers 11 residues.

The J gene is TRBJ1-4, the V gene TRBV5-1, with TRBD1 matching 7 bases. Germline V CDR1 and CDR2: SGHRS, YFSETQ. V lost 3 bases and J lost 3; bases outside the gene matches: 14. The CDR3 sequence is 18 residues long. The CDR3 sequence: CASSYTGVAGGSNEKLFF. The CDR3 bases are TGCGCCAGCAGCTACACAGGGGTGGCCGGGGGATCTAATGAAAAACTGTTTTTT.

This clonotype was counted many times. The rearrangement links TRBV7-2 to TRBJ1-2, with 10 bases fitting TRBD1. Germline V gives CDR1 SGHTA, CDR2 FQGNSA. V was clipped by 5 bases and J by 14 bases; unmatched bases: 11. The CDR3 loop spans 13 amino acids. The CDR3 DNA follows: TGTGCCAGCAGCCAGCGACAGGGGGCGGAAGATACCTTC. Translated, it gives CASSQRQGAEDTF.

This chain joins TRBV15 and TRBJ2-3; no clear D. Germline V CDR1 and CDR2: LNHNV, YYDKDF (reference sequence). This CDR3 is 16 amino acids long. V was clipped by 0 bases and J by 6 bases, with 16 bases between them. The CDR3 sequence: CATSRENSLLWDTQYF. The CDR3 DNA sequence: TGTGCCACCAGCAGAGAAAATTCCCTGCTCTGGGATACGCAGTATTTT.

This clonotype has at least ten counts. A read error may account for a junction end that differs from germline. The chain recombines TRBV5-1 with TRBJ2-5, with a weak D call TRBD2 (5 bases). CDR1 and CDR2 from the germline V gene are SGHRS and YFSETQ. The CDR3 contains 13 residues. In DNA form, the CDR3 reads TGTGCCAGCAGCCTGCGGGTCCAAGAGACCCAGTACTTC. It translates to CASSLRVQETQYF.

Comments on this clonotype: One junction end does not reproduce the germline sequence, and a read error may be involved. The chain has TRBV7-2 and TRBJ2-7, with D tentatively TRBD2 (6 bases). Per germline, CDR1 SGHTA and CDR2 FQGNSA. The CDR3 extends over 13 amino acids. The CDR3 loop is CAISAGFTGELYF. The DNA for the CDR3 is TGTGCCATCAGTGCGGGGTTCACCGGGGAGCTGTACTTC. The entire variable domain, with the rest obtained from reference TRBV7-2 and TRBJ2-7, is as follows: GAGVSQSPSNKVTEKGKDVELRCDPISGHTALYWYRQSLGQGLEFLIYFQGNSAPDKSGLPSDRFSAERTGGSVSTLTIQRTQQEDSAVYLCAISAGFTGELYFGPGTRLTVT.

V gene TRBV6-1 combines with J gene TRBJ2-2; either TRBD1 or TRBD2 may fit D (6 bases each). Trimming took 8 bases from V and 1 from J, leaving 11 bases between them. Looked up from germline, CDR1 is MNHNS and CDR2 is SASEGT. The CDR3 spans 14 residues. The CDR3 DNA sequence: TGTGCCAGCGGCGGGACACGGAACACCGGGGAGCTGTTTTTT. It encodes CASGGTRNTGELFF.

In its sample, this clonotype was seen many times. V usage is TRBV2 and J usage is TRBJ2-7; D perhaps matches TRBD1 (6 bases). Trimming removed 7 bases at V and 6 bases at J, with 19 bases between. This CDR3 region has 14 residues. Germline CDR1 reads SNHLY; CDR2 reads FYNNEI. CDR3 in DNA: TGTGCCAGCAAAGAAAGGACAGTCGTCGGCGAGCAGTACTTC. It is translated as CASKERTVVGEQYF.

In the case of this clonotype: It may be a read error: a sequence one base away is much more abundant. The gene calls are TRBV7-4 and TRBJ1-2; perhaps TRBD1 as D (5 bases). From germline, CDR1 is SGHVT and CDR2 SQSDAQ. This CDR3 is 15 amino acids long. The germline V and J ends were trimmed by 1 base and 6 bases, with 15 bases remaining between them. The CDR3 DNA reads TGTGCCAGCAGCTTAGTAATAGGGCAGGGCGATGGCTACACCTTC. Its protein is CASSLVIGQGDGYTF.

In this sample, this clonotype turned up a few times. CDR3 sequence (DNA): TGTGCCAGCGGTTCCGGGGGCCCGATCTTCCAAGAGACCCAGTACTTC. Protein product: CASGSGGPIFQETQYF. The chain employs TRBV11-1 and TRBJ2-5, with D perhaps TRBD1 or TRBD2 (6 bases each). V was cut by 8 bases and J by 1 base, with 20 bases left in between. Per germline, CDR1 SGHAT and CDR2 FQDESV (reference sequence). CDR3 length equals 16 residues.

The CDR3 DNA follows: TGTGCCAGCAGCTCGGGACAGGGGGAGGGAAACACCTTC. It encodes CASSSGQGEGNTF. The rearrangement joins TRBV7-2 to TRBJ1-2; TRBD1 matches at 11 bases. The V gene end was trimmed by 4 bases and the J gene end by 12 bases; junction bases not matched to a gene: 7. CDR1 is SGHTA, CDR2 FQGNSA, per germline. The CDR3 runs 13 residues.